A single sample gave rise to the 4 T cell receptor beta chains below, sequenced in a study of breast tumors, draining lymph nodes, adjacent tissues. MiXCR, run by TCRdb on the multiplex PCR reads, gives a single entry per CDR3 protein. The data hold around 190,000 distinct CDR3 sequences, with about 33% observed a single time. Samples came from axillary lymph nodes draining the breast cancer. Sequences were obtained from axillary lymph node tissue. These receptors were taken from a female donor with breast cancer. Some clones in this sample may be carry-over from other donors' samples.

In its sample, this clonotype was seen many times. J is TRBJ2-3 and V is TRBV6-1; no clear D. V shed 10 bases and J shed 2 bases, with 16 bases lying between them. The CDR3 length is 14 residues. CDR1 is MNHNS and CDR2 is SASEGT in the germline V gene. The CDR3 bases are TGTGCCACCGTGATCACCGAAATCACAGATACGCAGTATTTT. Protein: CATVITEITDTQYF.

CDR3 loop: CATSDPQLNAFF. In nucleotides, the CDR3 is TGTGCCACCAGTGATCCCCAGCTTAATGCTTTCTTT. The rearrangement uses TRBV24-1 and TRBJ1-1; D uncertain. Germline V gives CDR1 KGHDR, CDR2 SFDVKD. This CDR3 comprises 12 residues. Trimming shortened V by 3 bases and J by 11 bases, and 12 bases separated the two germline ends.

This clonotype has at least ten counts. The chain joins TRBV14 to TRBJ2-1, with D possibly matching TRBD1 (5 bases). Germline V lookup: CDR1 SGHDN, CDR2 FVKESK. Trimming pared 1 base from V and 7 bases from J, leaving 14 bases between. The CDR3 sequence is 15 residues long. The CDR3 DNA follows: TGTGCCAGCAGCCAAGGTCAAGGGGCGTGGAATGAGCAGTTCTTC. It codes for CASSQGQGAWNEQFF.

For this clonotype: Being one base from a much bigger clone, this may be a read error. The chain carries TRBV11-3 and TRBJ2-7, with unresolved D. Trimming left V 0 bases short and J 6 bases short, with 9 bases between. Germline loops: CDR1 SGHNT, CDR2 YENEEA. CDR3 length equals 13 residues. The CDR3 reads CASSLDFAAEQYF. CDR3 DNA sequence: TGTGCCAGCAGCTTAGATTTCGCTGCCGAGCAGTACTTC.